The 20 T cell receptor beta chains below all came from one sample that was sequenced in a study of blood T cell repertoires in COVID-19. Profiled with immunoSEQ multiplex PCR; TCRdb holds only in-frame clones, not every one. The sample carries around 91,000 clones, about 85% recorded once. Specimen: peripheral blood. These receptor sequences come from a human donor in a cohort sampled during active COVID-19.

The gene calls are TRBV4-3 and TRBJ2-3, with 7 nucleotides matching TRBD2. Trimming took 1 base from V and 4 from J; bases not matched to a gene: 11. The CDR3 has 17 residues. CDR1 LGHNA and CDR2 YSLEER come from the germline V gene. As DNA, the CDR3 is TGCGCCAGCAGCCAAGGGGAGTGGGAGGGCCGAGCAGATACGCAGTATTTT. The encoded protein is CASSQGEWEGRADTQYF.

The J gene is TRBJ2-3, the V gene TRBV30, with TRBD1 matching over 8 bases. The CDR3 loop spans 13 amino acids. The V and J ends lost 5 bases and 4 bases, in that order; junction bases with no gene match: 5. Germline V CDR1 and CDR2: GTSNPN, SVGIG (reference sequence). CDR3 protein: CAWYMTGADTQYF. The CDR3 DNA reads as TGTGCCTGGTACATGACAGGGGCAGATACGCAGTATTTT.

This sequence joins TRBV5-6 and TRBJ2-3; a possible D gene is TRBD2 (6 bases). V was trimmed by 2 bases and J by 2 bases, leaving 15 bases between them. CDR1 is SGHDT and CDR2 is YYEEEE in the germline V gene. This CDR3 region has 16 residues. The CDR3, as DNA: TGTGCCAGCAGCTTATACCGGGACTCCTACACAGATACGCAGTATTTT. Its translation is CASSLYRDSYTDTQYF.

The chain has TRBV19 and TRBJ2-7, with 8 bases fitting TRBD1. This CDR3 is 14 amino acids long. Germline lookup yields CDR1 LNHDA and CDR2 SQIVND (reference sequence). V was clipped by 11 bases and J by 1 base; unmatched bases: 10. The DNA of the CDR3 is TGTGCCTGCAGGGGGCACGGCCAGTCCTACGAGCAGTACTTC. Encoded protein: CACRGHGQSYEQYF.

This clone was recorded once. This sequence joins TRBV5-1 and TRBJ2-5; a weak D match, TRBD2 (5 bases). CDR1 and CDR2 (germline): SGHRS, YFSETQ. V was pared by 0 bases and J by 1 base, with 13 bases between. The CDR3 extends over 16 amino acids. The CDR3, as DNA: TGCGCCAGCAGCTTGGCTAGCAGCGGAGTCCAAGAGACCCAGTACTTC. Its protein is CASSLASSGVQETQYF.

The gene calls are TRBV4-2 and TRBJ1-1; D uncertain. The CDR3 sequence is 15 residues long. Trimming cost V 5 bases and J 1 base, with 14 bases left between them. Germline V gives CDR1 LGHNA, CDR2 YNFKEQ. DNA of the CDR3: TGTGCCAGCAGCTACCGGTTGACATCGAACACTGAAGCTTTCTTT. Residues: CASSYRLTSNTEAFF.

The chain couples TRBV6-4 to TRBJ1-2; the D is unclear. With 0 bases removed from V and 8 bases from J, the gap between germline ends came to 13 bases. The CDR3 length is 14 residues. Per the germline V gene, CDR1 is MRHNA and CDR2 is SNTAGT. CDR3 residues: CASSDSYPPLGYTF. CDR3 coding DNA: TGTGCCAGCAGTGACTCCTACCCACCTTTAGGCTACACCTTC.

The chain links TRBV7-3 to TRBJ2-3; D gene ambiguous. Germline assignment: CDR1 SGHTA and CDR2 FQGTGA. The length of the CDR3 is 17 residues. V gave up 3 bases and J gave up 3 bases, with 19 bases separating them. The CDR3 loop is CASSLRPLESSTDTQYF. The CDR3 nucleotides read TGTGCCAGCAGCTTGAGGCCGCTGGAGAGTAGTACAGATACGCAGTATTTT.

J is TRBJ2-4 and V is TRBV5-1; perhaps TRBD1 as D (6 bases). The V end was cut by 2 bases, the J end by 8 bases, with 20 bases between. Germline assignment: CDR1 SGHRS and CDR2 YFSETQ. The CDR3 spans 16 residues. CDR3 sequence reads: CASSFQGSGWLDIQYF. Written as DNA, the CDR3 is TGCGCCAGCAGCTTCCAGGGGAGCGGATGGTTGGACATTCAGTACTTC.

V gene TRBV7-9 combines with J gene TRBJ1-5; D is unclear. Trimming took off 4 bases at V and 0 bases at J, with 10 bases between the two ends. Germline-derived CDR1 and CDR2 are SEHNR and FQNEAQ (reference sequence). The CDR3 contains 15 residues. The CDR3 sequence is CASSYGSNSNQPQHF. The CDR3 bases are TGTGCCAGCAGCTACGGGTCGAATAGCAATCAGCCCCAGCATTTT. Variable domain in full (rest from reference TRBV7-9 and TRBJ1-5): DTGVSQNPRHKITKRGQNVTFRCDPISEHNRLYWYRQTLGQGPEFLTYFQNEAQLEKSRLLSDRFSAERPKGSFSTLEIQRTEQGDSAMYLCASSYGSNSNQPQHFGDGTRLSIL.

V and J are TRBV5-4 and TRBJ2-7; 7 nucleotides agree with TRBD1. This CDR3 has 16 residues. Germline trimming cut 4 bases from V and 5 bases from J; bases unmatched to any gene: 15. Germline V gives CDR1 SGHNT, CDR2 YYREEE (reference sequence). CDR3 coding DNA: TGTGCCAGCAGCCCCAAGACAGGGAAGAGGGCCCACGAGCAGTACTTC. It encodes CASSPKTGKRAHEQYF. Based on the CDR3 plus reference TRBV5-4 and TRBJ2-7, the full variable domain is ETGVTQSPTHLIKTRGQQVTLRCSSQSGHNTVSWYQQALGQGPQFIFQYYREEENGRGNFPPRFSGLQFPNYSSELNVNALELDDSALYLCASSPKTGKRAHEQYFGPGTRLTVT.

The rearrangement uses TRBV7-2 and TRBJ2-7; TRBD1 aligns across 8 bases. V was pared by 5 bases and J by 6 bases, with 12 bases of the junction left unmatched. CDR1 is SGHTA, CDR2 FQGNSA, per germline. The CDR3 length is 15 residues. CDR3 bases: TGTGCCAGCAGCCTACCCGGCAGGGGGCGAAGCGAGCAGTACTTC. It translates to CASSLPGRGRSEQYF.

The CDR3 bases are TGTGCCAGCAGTTTATCTAGGGAGCAGTTCTTC. This sequence encodes CASSLSREQFF. This rearrangement joins TRBV12-3 or TRBV12-4 to TRBJ2-1; D uncertain. The V and J ends lost 2 bases and 10 bases respectively, with 6 bases between them. CDR3 size: 11 residues.

V is TRBV11-2 and J is TRBJ2-3; 10 nucleotides match TRBD2. CDR3 size: 14 residues. In germline, CDR1 is SGHAT, CDR2 FQNNGV. The V segment lost 6 bases and the J segment 1 base; nucleotides outside the gene matches: 1. In DNA, the CDR3 is TGTGCCAGCAGTCTAGCGGGAGGCACAGATACGCAGTATTTT. This gives the protein CASSLAGGTDTQYF.

This chain links TRBV9 with TRBJ2-3, with TRBD1 as a possible D gene (5 bases). CDR1 is SGDLS and CDR2 is YYNGEE in the germline V gene. The CDR3 sequence is 15 residues long. V dropped 0 bases and J dropped 4 bases, with 12 bases sitting between them. DNA of the CDR3: TGTGCCAGCAGCGTAGCTGGCAGGGAAGCAGATACGCAGTATTTT. Translating it yields CASSVAGREADTQYF. Using reference TRBV9 and TRBJ2-3 for the parts outside the CDR3, the full variable domain is DSGVTQTPKHLITATGQRVTLRCSPRSGDLSVYWYQQSLDQGLQFLIQYYNGEERAKGNILERFSAQQFPDLHSELNLSSLELGDSALYFCASSVAGREADTQYFGPGTRLTVL.

V gene TRBV5-1 combines with J gene TRBJ1-4; D is undetermined. V lost 2 bases and J 8 bases, leaving 10 bases between the germline ends. This CDR3 is 13 amino acids long. The germline V gene encodes CDR1 SGHRS and CDR2 YFSETQ. CDR3 sequence: CASSFDHGEKLFF. DNA for the CDR3: TGCGCCAGCAGCTTCGATCACGGGGAAAAACTGTTTTTT.

CDR3 loop: CASSSKTSGGSYNEQFF. The DNA for the CDR3 is TGTGCCAGCAGCTCGAAAACTAGCGGGGGGTCCTACAATGAGCAGTTCTTC. V and J are TRBV11-3 and TRBJ2-1, with 12 bases lining up with TRBD2. CDR1 and CDR2 (germline): SGHNT, YENEEA. This CDR3 region has 17 residues. The trim removed 4 bases at V and 1 base at J, leaving 5 bases unmatched.

The chain recombines TRBV6-5 with TRBJ2-5; a weak D match, TRBD2 (5 bases). The CDR3 covers 14 residues. Germline values: CDR1 MNHEY, CDR2 SVGAGI. V shed 0 bases and J shed 0 bases, with 5 bases lying between them. This CDR3 is CASSYSTNQETQYF. The CDR3 coding sequence is TGTGCCAGCAGTTACTCGACTAACCAAGAGACCCAGTACTTC.

This rearrangement joins TRBV11-2 to TRBJ2-1, with D perhaps TRBD1 (6 bases). Germline V gene lookup returns CDR1 SGHAT and CDR2 FQNNGV. This CDR3 has 14 residues. Trimming removed 2 bases at V and 4 bases at J, with 9 bases between. The CDR3 protein is CASSLTGPYNEQFF. The DNA for the CDR3 is TGTGCCAGCAGCTTAACAGGGCCTTACAATGAGCAGTTCTTC.

This clone was found once. The chain employs TRBV18 and TRBJ2-7, with TRBD1 identical over 9 bases. Looked up from germline, CDR1 is KGHSH and CDR2 is LQKENI. J was trimmed by 6 bases and V by 3 bases; bases with no gene match: 9. This CDR3 contains 15 residues. The CDR3 is CASSPGQGRGVEQYF. The CDR3 DNA sequence: TGTGCCAGCTCACCGGGACAGGGAAGAGGAGTCGAGCAGTACTTC.